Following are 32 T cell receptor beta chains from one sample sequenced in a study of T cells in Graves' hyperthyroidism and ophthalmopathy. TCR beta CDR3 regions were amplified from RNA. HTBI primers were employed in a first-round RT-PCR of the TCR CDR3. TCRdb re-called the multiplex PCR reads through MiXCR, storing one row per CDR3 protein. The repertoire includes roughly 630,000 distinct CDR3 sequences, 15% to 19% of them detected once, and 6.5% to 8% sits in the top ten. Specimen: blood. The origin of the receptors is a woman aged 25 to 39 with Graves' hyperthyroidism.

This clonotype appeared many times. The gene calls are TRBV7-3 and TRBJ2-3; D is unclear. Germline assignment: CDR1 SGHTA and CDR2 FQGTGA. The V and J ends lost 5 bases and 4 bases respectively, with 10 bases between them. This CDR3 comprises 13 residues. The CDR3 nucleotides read TGTGCCAGCAGCCCAACAGATGCAGATACGCAGTATTTT. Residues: CASSPTDADTQYF.

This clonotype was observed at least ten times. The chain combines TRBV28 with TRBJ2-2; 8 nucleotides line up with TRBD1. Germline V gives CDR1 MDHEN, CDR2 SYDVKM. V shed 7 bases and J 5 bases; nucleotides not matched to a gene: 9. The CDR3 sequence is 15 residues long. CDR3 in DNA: TGTGCCAGCATTTTGACAGGGGACTTGACCGGGGAGCTGTTTTTT. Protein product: CASILTGDLTGELFF. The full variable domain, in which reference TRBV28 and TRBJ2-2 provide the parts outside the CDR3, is DVKVTQSSRYLVKRTGEKVFLECVQDMDHENMFWYRQDPGLGLRLIYFSYDVKMKEKGDIPEGYSVSREKKERFSLILESASTNQTSMYLCASILTGDLTGELFFGEGSRLTVL.

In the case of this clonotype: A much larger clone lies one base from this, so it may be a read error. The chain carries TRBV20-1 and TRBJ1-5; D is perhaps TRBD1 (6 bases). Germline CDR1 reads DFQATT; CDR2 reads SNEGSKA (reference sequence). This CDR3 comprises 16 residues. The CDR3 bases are TGCAGTGCTAGAGCCGACAGGTCCGATAGCGATCAGCCCCAGCATTTT. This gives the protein CSARADRSDSDQPQHF.

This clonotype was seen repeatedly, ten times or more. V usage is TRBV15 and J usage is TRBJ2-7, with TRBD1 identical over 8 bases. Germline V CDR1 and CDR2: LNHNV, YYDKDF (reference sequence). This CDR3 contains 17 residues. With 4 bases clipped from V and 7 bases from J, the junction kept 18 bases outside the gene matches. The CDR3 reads CATSKTDRGYNLGEQYF. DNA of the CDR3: TGTGCCACCAGCAAGACTGACAGGGGCTATAATCTGGGGGAGCAGTACTTC.

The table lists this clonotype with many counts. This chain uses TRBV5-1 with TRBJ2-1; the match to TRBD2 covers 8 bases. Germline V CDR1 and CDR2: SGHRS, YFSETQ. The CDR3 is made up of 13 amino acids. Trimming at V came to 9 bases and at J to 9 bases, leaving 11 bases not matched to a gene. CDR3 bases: TGCGCCACCACTCCAGGGAGCGGGGGTGAGCAGTTCTTC. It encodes CATTPGSGGEQFF.

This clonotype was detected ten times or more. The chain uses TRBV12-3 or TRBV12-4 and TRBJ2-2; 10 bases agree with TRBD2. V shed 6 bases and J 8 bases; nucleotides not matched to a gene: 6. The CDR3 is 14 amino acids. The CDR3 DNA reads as TGTGCCAGCAGGGGGGGACTAGCGCGAGGGGAGCTGTTTTTT. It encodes CASRGGLARGELFF.

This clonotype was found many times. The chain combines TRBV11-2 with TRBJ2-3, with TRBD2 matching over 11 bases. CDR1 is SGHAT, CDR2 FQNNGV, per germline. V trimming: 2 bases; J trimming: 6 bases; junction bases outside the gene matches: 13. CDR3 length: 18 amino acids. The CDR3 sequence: CASSLSLLGTSGQDTQYF. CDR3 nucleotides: TGTGCCAGCAGCTTATCATTGCTAGGGACTAGCGGACAGGATACGCAGTATTTT.

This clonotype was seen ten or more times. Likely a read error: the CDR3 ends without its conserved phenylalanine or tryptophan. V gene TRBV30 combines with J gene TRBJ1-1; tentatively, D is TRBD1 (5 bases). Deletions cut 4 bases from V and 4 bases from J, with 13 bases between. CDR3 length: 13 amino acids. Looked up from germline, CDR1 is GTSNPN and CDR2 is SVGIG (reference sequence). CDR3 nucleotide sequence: TGTGCCTGGACAGGGTTCGACGGCACTGAAGCTTTCCTT. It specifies CAWTGFDGTEAFL.

The CDR3 DNA follows: TGCAGTGCTAGAGCCGGACTAGCGCCTTACAATGAGCAGTTCTTC. Protein: CSARAGLAPYNEQFF. The chain recombines TRBV20-1 with TRBJ2-1; 9 bases are shared with TRBD2. After removal of 1 base from V and 4 bases from J, the junction contained 5 bases not matched to a gene. The germline CDR1 and CDR2 sequences are DFQATT and SNEGSKA (reference sequence). This CDR3 contains 15 residues.

CDR3 region: CASSLAGAGAYNEQFF. Written as DNA, the CDR3 is TGTGCCAGCAGTTTGGCGGGGGCGGGAGCCTACAATGAGCAGTTCTTC. The chain links TRBV12-3 or TRBV12-4 to TRBJ2-1; possibly TRBD2 for D (7 bases). This CDR3 has 16 residues. V was cut by 3 bases and J by 2 bases, with 14 bases left in between.

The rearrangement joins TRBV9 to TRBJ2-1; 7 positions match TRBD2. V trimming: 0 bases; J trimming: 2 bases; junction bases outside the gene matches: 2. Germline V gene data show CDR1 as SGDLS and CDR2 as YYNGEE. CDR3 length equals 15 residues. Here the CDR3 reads CASSVEREPYNEQFF. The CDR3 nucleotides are TGTGCCAGCAGCGTAGAGCGGGAACCCTACAATGAGCAGTTCTTC. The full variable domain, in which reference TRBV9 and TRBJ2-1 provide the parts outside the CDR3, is DSGVTQTPKHLITATGQRVTLRCSPRSGDLSVYWYQQSLDQGLQFLIQYYNGEERAKGNILERFSAQQFPDLHSELNLSSLELGDSALYFCASSVEREPYNEQFFGPGTRLTVL.

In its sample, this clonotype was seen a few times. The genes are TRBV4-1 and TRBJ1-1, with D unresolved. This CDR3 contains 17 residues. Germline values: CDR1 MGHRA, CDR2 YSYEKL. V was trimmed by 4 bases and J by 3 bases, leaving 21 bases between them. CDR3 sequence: CASSPTLRRKEDTEAFF. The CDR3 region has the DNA TGCGCCAGCAGCCCAACTCTCCGGAGGAAAGAGGACACTGAAGCTTTCTTT.

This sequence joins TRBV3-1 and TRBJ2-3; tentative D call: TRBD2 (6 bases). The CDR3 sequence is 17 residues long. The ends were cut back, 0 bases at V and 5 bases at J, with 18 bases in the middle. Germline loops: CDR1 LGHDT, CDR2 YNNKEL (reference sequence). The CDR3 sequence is CASSQDTGTPPQDTQYF. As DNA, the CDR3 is TGTGCCAGCAGCCAAGATACGGGGACTCCTCCACAAGATACGCAGTATTTT.

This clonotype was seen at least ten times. CDR3 sequence reads: CASSFSSYTGELFF. The DNA for the CDR3 is TGTGCCAGCAGCTTTTCGTCGTACACCGGGGAGCTGTTTTTT. J is TRBJ2-2 and V is TRBV7-2; unclear D gene. CDR1 is SGHTA and CDR2 is FQGNSA in the germline V gene. The CDR3 is 14 residues long. V lost 3 bases and J lost 3, with 8 bases in between.

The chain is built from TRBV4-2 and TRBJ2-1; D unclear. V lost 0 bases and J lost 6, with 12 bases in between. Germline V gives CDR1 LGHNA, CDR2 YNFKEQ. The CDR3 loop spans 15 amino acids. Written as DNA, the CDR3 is TGTGCCAGCAGCCAAGATGGGAATAGCCGCAATGAGCAGTTCTTC. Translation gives CASSQDGNSRNEQFF.

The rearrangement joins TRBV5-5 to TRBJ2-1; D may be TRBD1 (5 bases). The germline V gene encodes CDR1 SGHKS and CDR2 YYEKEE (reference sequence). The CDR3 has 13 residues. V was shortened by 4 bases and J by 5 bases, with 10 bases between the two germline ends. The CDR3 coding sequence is TGTGCCAGCAGCCAGACCAGGGACAATGAGCAGTTCTTC. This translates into CASSQTRDNEQFF.

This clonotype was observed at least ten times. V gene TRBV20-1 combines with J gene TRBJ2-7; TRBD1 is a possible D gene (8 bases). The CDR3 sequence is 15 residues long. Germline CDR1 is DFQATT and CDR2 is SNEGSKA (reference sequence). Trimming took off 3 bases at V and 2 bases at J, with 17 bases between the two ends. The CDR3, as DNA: TGCAGTGCTAGGGGCCCAGCGGGACAGGCCTACGAGCAGTACTTC. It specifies CSARGPAGQAYEQYF.

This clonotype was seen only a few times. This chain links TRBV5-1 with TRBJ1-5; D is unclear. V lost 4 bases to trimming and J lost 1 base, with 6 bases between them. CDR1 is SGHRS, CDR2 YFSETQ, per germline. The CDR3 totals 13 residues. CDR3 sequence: CASSQQSNQPQHF. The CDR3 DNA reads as TGCGCCAGCAGCCAGCAGAGCAATCAGCCCCAGCATTTT.

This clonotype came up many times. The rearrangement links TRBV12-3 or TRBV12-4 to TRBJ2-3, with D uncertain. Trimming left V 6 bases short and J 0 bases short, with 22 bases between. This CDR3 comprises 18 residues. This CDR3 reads CASRPRVLPHPSTDTQYF. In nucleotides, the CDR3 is TGTGCCAGCAGACCCCGGGTCCTCCCGCACCCTAGCACAGATACGCAGTATTTT.

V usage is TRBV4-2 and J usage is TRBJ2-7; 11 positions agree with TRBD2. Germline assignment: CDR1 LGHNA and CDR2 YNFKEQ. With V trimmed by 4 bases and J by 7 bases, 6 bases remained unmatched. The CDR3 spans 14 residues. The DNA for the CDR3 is TGTGCCAGCAGCCGAGGACTAGCGGGTTCGGAGCAGTACTTC. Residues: CASSRGLAGSEQYF.

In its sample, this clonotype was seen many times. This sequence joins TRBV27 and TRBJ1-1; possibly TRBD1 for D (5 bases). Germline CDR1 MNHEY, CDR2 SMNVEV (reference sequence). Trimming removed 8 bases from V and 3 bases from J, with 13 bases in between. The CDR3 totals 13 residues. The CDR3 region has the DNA TGTGCCAGCGGGGCCGGGAGATACACTGAAGCTTTCTTT. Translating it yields CASGAGRYTEAFF.

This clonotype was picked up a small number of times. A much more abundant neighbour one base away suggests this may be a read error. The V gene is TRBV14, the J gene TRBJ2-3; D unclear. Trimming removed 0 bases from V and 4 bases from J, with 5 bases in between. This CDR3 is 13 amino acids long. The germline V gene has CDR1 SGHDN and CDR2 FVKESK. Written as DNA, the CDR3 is TGTGCCAGCAGCCAAGATGGGGCAGATACGCAGTATTTT. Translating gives CASSQDGADTQYF.

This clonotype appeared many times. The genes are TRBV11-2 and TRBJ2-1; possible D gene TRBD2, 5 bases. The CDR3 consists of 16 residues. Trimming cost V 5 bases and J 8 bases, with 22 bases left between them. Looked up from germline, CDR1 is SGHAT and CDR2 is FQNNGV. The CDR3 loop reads CASSQTVLARVDEQFF. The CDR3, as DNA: TGTGCCAGCAGCCAGACCGTCCTGGCGCGGGTCGATGAGCAGTTCTTC.

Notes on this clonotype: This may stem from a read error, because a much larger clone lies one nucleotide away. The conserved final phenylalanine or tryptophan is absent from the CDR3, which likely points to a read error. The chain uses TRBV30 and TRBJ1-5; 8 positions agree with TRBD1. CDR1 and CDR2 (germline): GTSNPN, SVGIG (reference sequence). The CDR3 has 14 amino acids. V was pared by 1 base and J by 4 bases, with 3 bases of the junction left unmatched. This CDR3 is CAWSDTGGNQPQHL. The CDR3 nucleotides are TGTGCCTGGAGTGACACAGGGGGAAATCAGCCCCAGCATCTT.

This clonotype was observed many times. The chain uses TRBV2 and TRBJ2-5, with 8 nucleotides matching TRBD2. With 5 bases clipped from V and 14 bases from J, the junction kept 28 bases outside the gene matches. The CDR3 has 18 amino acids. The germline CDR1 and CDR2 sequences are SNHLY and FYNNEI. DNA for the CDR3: TGTGCCAGCAGTAAAAGAAACGCCTTTGACGGGAGGGCCGGGGGGCCATACTTC. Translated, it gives CASSKRNAFDGRAGGPYF.

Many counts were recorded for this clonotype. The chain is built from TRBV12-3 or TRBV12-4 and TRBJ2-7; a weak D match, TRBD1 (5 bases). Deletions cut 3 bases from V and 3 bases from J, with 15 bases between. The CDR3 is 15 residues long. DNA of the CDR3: TGTGCCAGCAGTTTTGGGGCGGACCCGGGCTACGAGCAGTACTTC. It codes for CASSFGADPGYEQYF.

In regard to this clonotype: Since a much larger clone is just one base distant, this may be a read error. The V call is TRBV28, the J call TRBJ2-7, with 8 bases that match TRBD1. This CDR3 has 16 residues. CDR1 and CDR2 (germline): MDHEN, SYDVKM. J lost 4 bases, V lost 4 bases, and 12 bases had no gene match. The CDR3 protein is CASSCSKAGGDYEQYF. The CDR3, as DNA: TGTGCCAGCAGTTGCTCGAAGGCAGGGGGCGATTACGAGCAGTACTTC.

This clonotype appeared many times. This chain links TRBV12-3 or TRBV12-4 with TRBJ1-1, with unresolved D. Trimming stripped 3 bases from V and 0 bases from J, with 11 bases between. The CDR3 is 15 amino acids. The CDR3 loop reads CASSFRALLNTEAFF. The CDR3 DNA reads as TGTGCCAGCAGTTTTCGGGCACTGCTGAACACTGAAGCTTTCTTT.

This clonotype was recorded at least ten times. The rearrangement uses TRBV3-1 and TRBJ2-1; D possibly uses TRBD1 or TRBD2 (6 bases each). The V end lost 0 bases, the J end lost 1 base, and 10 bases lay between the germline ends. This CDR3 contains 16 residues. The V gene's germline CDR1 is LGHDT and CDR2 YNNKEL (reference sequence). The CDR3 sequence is CASSQEWGASYNEQFF. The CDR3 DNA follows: TGTGCCAGCAGCCAAGAATGGGGGGCTTCCTACAATGAGCAGTTCTTC.

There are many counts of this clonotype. This CDR3 reads CASTLAGGTQETQYF. The CDR3 DNA is TGTGCCAGCACCTTAGCGGGAGGTACCCAAGAGACCCAGTACTTC. The V call is TRBV9, the J call TRBJ2-5; 10 nucleotides line up with TRBD2. Per the germline V gene, CDR1 is SGDLS and CDR2 is YYNGEE. J gave up 1 base and V 6 bases, and 6 bases lay outside the gene matches. This CDR3 has 15 amino acids.

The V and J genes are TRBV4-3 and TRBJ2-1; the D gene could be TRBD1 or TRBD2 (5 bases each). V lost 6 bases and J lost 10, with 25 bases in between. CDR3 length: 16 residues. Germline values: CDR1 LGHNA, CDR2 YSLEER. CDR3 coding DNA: TGCGCCAGCAGACCGGAAGGGACGGAACTATTCGGGGAGCAGTTCTTC. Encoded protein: CASRPEGTELFGEQFF.

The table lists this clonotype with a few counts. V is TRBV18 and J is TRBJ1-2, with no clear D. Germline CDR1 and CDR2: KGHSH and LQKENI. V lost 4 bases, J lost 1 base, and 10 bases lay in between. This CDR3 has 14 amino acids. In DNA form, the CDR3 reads TGTGCCAGCTCACAACCGCCAGTTAACTATGGCTACACCTTC. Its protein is CASSQPPVNYGYTF.